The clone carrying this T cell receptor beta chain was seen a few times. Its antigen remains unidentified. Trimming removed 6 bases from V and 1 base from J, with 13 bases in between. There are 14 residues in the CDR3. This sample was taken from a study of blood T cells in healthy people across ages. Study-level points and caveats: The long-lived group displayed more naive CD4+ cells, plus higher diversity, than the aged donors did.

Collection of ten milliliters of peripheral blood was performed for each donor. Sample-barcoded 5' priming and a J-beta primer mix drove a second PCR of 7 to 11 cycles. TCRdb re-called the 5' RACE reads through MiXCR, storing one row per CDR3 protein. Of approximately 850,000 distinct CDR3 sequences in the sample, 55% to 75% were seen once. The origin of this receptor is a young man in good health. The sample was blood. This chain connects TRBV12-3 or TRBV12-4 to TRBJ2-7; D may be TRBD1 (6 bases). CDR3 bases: TGTGCCAGCAGACCAGGGGTAGGGTCCTACGAGCAGTACTTC. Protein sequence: CASRPGVGSYEQYF.